Listed below are T cell receptor beta chains from one sample, sequenced in a study of blood T cell repertoires in COVID-19. Data came from immunoSEQ multiplex PCR; TCRdb stores just in-frame clones and leaves some out. The sample shows 60,000 to 75,000 clones, around 90% of them seen only once. The sample comprised peripheral blood. The receptor set was obtained from a middle-aged man with active COVID-19. The conserved cysteine and the conserved F or W are not part of the CDR3 here.

J: TRBJ1-5; V: TRBV30; CDR3: AWSGRGGGNQPQH
J: TRBJ2-1; V: TRBV19; CDR3: ASRRRSGDNEQF
J: TRBJ1-1; V: TRBV11-2; CDR3: ASRPTGFTEAF
J: TRBJ1-4; V: TRBV30; CDR3: ACLTGSNEKLF
J: TRBJ2-5; V: TRBV7-9; CDR3: ASSLTGEETQY
J: TRBJ1-5; V: TRBV5-4; CDR3: ASSLAGPDQPQH
J: TRBJ1-2; V: TRBV19; CDR3: ASSIQGATGYT
J: TRBJ2-1; V: TRBV2; CDR3: ASSVTGTGGNEQF
J: TRBJ1-2; V: TRBV6-5; CDR3: ASSHNYGYT
J: TRBJ2-7; V: TRBV2; CDR3: ASSPKYEQY
J: TRBJ2-1; V: TRBV2; CDR3: ASSVGQGYNEQF
J: TRBJ1-1; V: TRBV7-9; CDR3: ASSPGLARNTEAF
J: TRBJ2-3; V: TRBV27; CDR3: ASSPRPTGGTDTQY
J: TRBJ2-3; V: TRBV5-1; CDR3: ASSLAGGTVSDTQY
J: TRBJ2-5; V: TRBV5-1; CDR3: ASSLVFRETQY